This TCR beta chain stems from a study of graft-versus-host responses after intestinal transplantation. With 1 base clipped from V and 12 bases from J, the junction kept 10 bases outside the gene matches. This CDR3 is built from 15 residues. The germline V gene encodes CDR1 SGDLS and CDR2 YYNGEE. In the case of this clone: Its antigen is currently unknown.

TCRdb's table, derived via immunoSEQ multiplex PCR, lists solely in-frame clones and lacks some. This sample has over 70,000 clones, with about 94% found just once. The chain couples TRBV9 to TRBJ2-1; 10 bases match TRBD2. Sequences were derived from unstimulated CD8+ T cells sorted from spleen or lymph node cells, sampled before intestinal transplant. The sequence was collected from a human donor who received an intestinal transplant. The CDR3 DNA sequence: TGTGCCAGCAGCGTATGGTTAGCGGGAGGCCCTCCGCAGTTCTTC. Encoded protein: CASSVWLAGGPPQFF.